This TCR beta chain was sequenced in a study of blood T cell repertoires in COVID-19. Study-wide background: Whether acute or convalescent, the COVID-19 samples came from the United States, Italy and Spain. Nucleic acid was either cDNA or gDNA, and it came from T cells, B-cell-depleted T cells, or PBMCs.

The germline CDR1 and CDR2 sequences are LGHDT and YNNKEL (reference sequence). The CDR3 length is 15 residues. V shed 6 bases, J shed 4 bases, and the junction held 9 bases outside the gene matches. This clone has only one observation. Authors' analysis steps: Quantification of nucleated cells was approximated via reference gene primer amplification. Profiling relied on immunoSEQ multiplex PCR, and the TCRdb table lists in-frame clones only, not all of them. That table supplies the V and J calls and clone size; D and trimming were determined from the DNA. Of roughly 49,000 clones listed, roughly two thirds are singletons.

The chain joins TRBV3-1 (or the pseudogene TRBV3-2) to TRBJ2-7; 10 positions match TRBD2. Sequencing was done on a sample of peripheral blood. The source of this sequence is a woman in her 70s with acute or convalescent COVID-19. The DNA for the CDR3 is TGTGCCAGCAGTGGGGGGGCTAGCGGGAGTTACGAGCAGTACTTC. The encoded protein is CASSGGASGSYEQYF.